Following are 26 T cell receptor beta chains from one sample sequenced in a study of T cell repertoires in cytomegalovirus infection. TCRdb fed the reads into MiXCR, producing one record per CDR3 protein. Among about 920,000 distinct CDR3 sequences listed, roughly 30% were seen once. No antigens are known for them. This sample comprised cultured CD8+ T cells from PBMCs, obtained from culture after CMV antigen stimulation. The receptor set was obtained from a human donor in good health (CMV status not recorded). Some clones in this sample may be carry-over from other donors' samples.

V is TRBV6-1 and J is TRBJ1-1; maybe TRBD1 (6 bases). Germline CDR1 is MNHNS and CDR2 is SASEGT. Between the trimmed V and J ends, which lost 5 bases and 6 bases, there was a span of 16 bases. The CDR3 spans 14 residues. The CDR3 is CASSNQGFWAEAFF. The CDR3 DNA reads TGTGCCAGCAGTAATCAGGGGTTTTGGGCTGAAGCTTTCTTT.

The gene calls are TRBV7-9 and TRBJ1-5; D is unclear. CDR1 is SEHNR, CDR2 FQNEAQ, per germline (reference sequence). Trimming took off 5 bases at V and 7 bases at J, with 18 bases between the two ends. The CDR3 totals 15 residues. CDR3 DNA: TGTGCCAGCAGCCAGGCGGGCGGACTTGGACAGCCCCAGCATTTT. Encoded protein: CASSQAGGLGQPQHF.

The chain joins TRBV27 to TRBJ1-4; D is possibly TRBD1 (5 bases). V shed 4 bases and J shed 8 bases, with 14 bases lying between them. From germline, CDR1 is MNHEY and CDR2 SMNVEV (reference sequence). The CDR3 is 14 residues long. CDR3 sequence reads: CASSSQDPREKLFF. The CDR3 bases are TGTGCCAGCAGTTCACAGGACCCCAGGGAAAAACTGTTTTTT.

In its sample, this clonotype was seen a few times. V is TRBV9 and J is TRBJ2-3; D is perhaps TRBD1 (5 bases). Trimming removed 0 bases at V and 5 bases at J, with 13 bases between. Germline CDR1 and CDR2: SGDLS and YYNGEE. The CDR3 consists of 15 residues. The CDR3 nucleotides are TGTGCCAGCAGCGTAGAAGGGCAGGGAAAAGATACGCAGTATTTT. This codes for CASSVEGQGKDTQYF.

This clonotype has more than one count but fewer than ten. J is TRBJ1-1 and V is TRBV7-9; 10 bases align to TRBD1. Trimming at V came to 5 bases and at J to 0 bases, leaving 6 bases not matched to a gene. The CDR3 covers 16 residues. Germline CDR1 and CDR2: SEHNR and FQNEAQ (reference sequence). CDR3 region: CASSPGTGAMNTEAFF. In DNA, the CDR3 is TGTGCCAGCAGCCCCGGGACAGGGGCTATGAACACTGAAGCTTTCTTT.

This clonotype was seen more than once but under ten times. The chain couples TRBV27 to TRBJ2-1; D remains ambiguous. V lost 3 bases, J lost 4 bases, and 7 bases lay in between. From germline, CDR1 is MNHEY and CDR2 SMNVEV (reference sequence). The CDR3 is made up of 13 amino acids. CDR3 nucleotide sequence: TGTGCCAGCAGTTTTCGCTATTACAATGAGCAGTTCTTC. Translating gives CASSFRYYNEQFF.

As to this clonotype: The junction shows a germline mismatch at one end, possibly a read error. As DNA, the CDR3 is TGCACCAGCAGCATGGGGAATGAGCAGTTCTTC. It specifies CTSSMGNEQFF. The V gene is TRBV5-1, the J gene TRBJ2-1; D unclear. Germline V gene data show CDR1 as SGHRS and CDR2 as YFSETQ. The CDR3 covers 11 residues.

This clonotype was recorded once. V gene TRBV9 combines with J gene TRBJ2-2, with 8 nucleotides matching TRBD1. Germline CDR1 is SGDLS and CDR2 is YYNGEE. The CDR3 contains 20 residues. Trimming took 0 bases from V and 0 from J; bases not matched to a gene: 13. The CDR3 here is CASSVGSIMLGQANTGELFF. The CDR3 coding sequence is TGTGCCAGCAGCGTAGGTAGTATAATGTTGGGACAGGCGAACACCGGGGAGCTGTTTTTT.

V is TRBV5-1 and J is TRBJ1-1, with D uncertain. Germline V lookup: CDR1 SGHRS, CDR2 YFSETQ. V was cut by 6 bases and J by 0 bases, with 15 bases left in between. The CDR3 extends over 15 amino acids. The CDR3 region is CASNLRASLNTEAFF. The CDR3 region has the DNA TGCGCCAGCAACCTGCGCGCCAGCTTGAACACTGAAGCTTTCTTT.

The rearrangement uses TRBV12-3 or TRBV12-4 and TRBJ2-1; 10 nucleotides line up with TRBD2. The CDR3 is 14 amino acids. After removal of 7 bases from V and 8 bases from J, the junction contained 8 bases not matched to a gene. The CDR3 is CASISGGGRDEQFF. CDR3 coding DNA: TGTGCCAGCATCAGCGGGGGGGGTAGGGATGAGCAGTTCTTC.

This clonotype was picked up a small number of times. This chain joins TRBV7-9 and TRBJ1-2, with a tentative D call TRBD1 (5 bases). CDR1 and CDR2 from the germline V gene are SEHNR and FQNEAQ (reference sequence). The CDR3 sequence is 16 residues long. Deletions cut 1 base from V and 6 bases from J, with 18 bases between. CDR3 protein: CASSLGGRVLFDGYTF. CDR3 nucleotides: TGTGCCAGCAGCTTAGGGGGACGCGTCCTGTTCGATGGCTACACCTTC. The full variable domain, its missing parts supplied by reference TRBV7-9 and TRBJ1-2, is DTGVSQNPRHKITKRGQNVTFRCDPISEHNRLYWYRQTLGQGPEFLTYFQNEAQLEKSRLLSDRFSAERPKGSFSTLEIQRTEQGDSAMYLCASSLGGRVLFDGYTFGSGTRLTVV.

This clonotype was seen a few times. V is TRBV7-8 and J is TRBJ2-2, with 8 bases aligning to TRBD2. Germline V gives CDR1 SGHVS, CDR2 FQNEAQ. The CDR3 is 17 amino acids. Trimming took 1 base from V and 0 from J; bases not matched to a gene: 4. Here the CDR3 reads CASSLERGGSNTGELFF. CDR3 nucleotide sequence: TGTGCCAGCAGCTTAGAACGGGGGGGGTCGAACACCGGGGAGCTGTTTTTT. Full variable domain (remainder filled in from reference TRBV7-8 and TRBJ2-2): GAGVSQSPRYKVAKRGQDVALRCDPISGHVSLFWYQQALGQGPEFLTYFQNEAQLDKSGLPSDRFFAERPEGSVSTLKIQRTQQEDSAVYLCASSLERGGSNTGELFFGEGSRLTVL.

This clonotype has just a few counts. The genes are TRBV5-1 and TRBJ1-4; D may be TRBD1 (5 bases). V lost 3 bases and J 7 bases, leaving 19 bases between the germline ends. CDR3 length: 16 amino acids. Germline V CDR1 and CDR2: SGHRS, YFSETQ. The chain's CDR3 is CASSSYDGTPPEKLFF. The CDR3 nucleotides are TGCGCCAGCAGCTCGTACGACGGGACGCCGCCTGAAAAACTGTTTTTT.

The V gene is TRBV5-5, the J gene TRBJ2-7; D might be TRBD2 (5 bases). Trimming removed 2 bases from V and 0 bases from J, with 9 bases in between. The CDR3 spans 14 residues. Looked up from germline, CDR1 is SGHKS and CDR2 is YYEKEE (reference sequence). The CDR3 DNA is TGTGCCAGCAGCTTTGAGGGAGACTCCTACGAGCAGTACGTC. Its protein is CASSFEGDSYEQYV.

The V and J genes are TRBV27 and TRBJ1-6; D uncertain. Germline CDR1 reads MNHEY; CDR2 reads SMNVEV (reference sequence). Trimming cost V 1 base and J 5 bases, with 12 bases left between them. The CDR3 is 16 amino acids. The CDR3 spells CASSLFVTGDNSPLHF. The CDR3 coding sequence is TGTGCCAGCAGTTTATTTGTAACGGGAGATAATTCACCCCTCCACTTT.

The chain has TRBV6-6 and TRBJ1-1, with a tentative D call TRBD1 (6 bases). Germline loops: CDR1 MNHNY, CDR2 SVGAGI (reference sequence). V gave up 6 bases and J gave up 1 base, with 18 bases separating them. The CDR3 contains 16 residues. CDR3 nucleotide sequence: TGTGCCAGCAGATCCATCTTTGAGGGGGAGAACACTGAAGCTTTCTTT. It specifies CASRSIFEGENTEAFF.

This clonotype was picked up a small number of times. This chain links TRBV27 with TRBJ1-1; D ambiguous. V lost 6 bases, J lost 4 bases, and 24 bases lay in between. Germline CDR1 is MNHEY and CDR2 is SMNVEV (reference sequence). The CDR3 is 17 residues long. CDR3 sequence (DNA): TGTGCCAGCAGCCTAGGGTCCACCGAGCCCGGACGCACTGAAGCTTTCTTT. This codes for CASSLGSTEPGRTEAFF.

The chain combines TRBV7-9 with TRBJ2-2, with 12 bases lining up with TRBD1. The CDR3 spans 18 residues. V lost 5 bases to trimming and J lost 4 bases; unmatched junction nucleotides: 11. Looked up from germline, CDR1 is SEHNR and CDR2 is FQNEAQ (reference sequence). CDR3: CASSSERGTGGGTGELFF. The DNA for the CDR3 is TGTGCCAGCAGCAGCGAAAGAGGGACAGGGGGCGGCACCGGGGAGCTGTTTTTT.

CDR3 sequence: CASSLTNGDEQYV. CDR3 nucleotide sequence: TGTGCCAGCAGCTTAACGAACGGGGACGAGCAGTACGTC. V usage is TRBV7-3 and J usage is TRBJ2-7; weak D call: TRBD2 (5 bases). V shed 0 bases and J shed 5 bases, with 8 bases lying between them. Germline V CDR1 and CDR2: SGHTA, FQGTGA. CDR3 length equals 13 residues.

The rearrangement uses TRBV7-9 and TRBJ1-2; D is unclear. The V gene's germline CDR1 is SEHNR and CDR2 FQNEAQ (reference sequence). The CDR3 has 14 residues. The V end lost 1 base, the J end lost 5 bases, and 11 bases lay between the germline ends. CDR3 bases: TGTGCCAGCAGCTTAGGGCAGGAACTGTATGGCTACACCTTC. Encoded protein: CASSLGQELYGYTF. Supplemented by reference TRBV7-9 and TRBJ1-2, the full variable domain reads DTGVSQNPRHKITKRGQNVTFRCDPISEHNRLYWYRQTLGQGPEFLTYFQNEAQLEKSRLLSDRFSAERPKGSFSTLEIQRTEQGDSAMYLCASSLGQELYGYTFGSGTRLTVV.

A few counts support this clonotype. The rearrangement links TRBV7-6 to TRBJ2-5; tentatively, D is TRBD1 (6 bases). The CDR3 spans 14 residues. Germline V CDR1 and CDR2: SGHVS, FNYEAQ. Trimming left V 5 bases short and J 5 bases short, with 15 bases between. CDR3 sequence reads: CASSADITGETQYF. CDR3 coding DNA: TGTGCCAGCAGCGCGGACATAACAGGGGAGACCCAGTACTTC.

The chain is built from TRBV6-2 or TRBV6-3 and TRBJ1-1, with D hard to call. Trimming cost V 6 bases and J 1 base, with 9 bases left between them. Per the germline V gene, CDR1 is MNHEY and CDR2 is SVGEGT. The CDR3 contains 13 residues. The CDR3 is CASRSFQNTEAFF. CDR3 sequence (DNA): TGTGCCAGCAGATCCTTCCAGAACACTGAAGCTTTCTTT.

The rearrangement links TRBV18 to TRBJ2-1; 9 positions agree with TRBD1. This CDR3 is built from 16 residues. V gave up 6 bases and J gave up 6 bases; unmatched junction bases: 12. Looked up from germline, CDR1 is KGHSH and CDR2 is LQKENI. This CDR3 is CASSSTWTGEGNEQFF. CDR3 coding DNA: TGTGCCAGCTCGTCCACCTGGACAGGGGAGGGCAATGAGCAGTTCTTC.

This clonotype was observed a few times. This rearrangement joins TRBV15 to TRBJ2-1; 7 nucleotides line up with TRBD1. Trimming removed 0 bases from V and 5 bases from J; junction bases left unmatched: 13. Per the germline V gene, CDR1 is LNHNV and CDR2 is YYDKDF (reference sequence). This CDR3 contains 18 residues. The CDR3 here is CATSRDRGPDRFNNEQFF. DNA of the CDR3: TGTGCCACCAGCAGAGATAGGGGACCGGACAGGTTTAACAATGAGCAGTTCTTC.

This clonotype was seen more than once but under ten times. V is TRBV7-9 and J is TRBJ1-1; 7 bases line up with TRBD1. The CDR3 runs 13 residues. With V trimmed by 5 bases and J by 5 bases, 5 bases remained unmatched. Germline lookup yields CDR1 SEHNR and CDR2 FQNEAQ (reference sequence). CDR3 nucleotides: TGTGCCAGCAGCCCACCGGGACAGACTGAAGCTTTCTTT. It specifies CASSPPGQTEAFF.

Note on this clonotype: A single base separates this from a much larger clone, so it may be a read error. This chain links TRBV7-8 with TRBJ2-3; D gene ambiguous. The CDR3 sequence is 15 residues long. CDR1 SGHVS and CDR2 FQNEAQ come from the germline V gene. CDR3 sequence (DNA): TGTGCCAACAGCTTATGGTCCTCCGGAACAGATACGCAGTATTTT. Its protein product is CANSLWSSGTDTQYF.